A single T cell receptor beta chain is shown here with its context. This sample was taken from a study of blood T cell repertoires in COVID-19. The CDR3 length is 15 residues. The germline V and J ends were trimmed by 2 bases and 1 base, with 9 bases remaining between them. CDR1 is LNHDA, CDR2 SQIVND, per germline (reference sequence). Participants were aged about 18 to 89 years, lived in around 25 US areas, and enrolled virtually. Cohorts were based on clinical histories the participants reported. Donors in Cohort 3 counted as recovered after two negative PCRs, clearance, or symptom resolution. The data were produced by immunoSEQ multiplex PCR, yet TCRdb's version contains in-frame clones alone and is incomplete. The sample consists of about 500,000 clones, about 90% of them appearing once.

The sequencing sample was made of PBMCs or T cells enriched from blood (not recorded which). The V gene is TRBV19, the J gene TRBJ1-5, with a tentative D call TRBD1 (6 bases). The origin of this receptor is a young woman who had recovered from COVID-19. CDR3 nucleotide sequence: TGTGCCAGTAGTATAATAAGGGGGAGCAATCAGCCCCAGCATTTT. Translation gives CASSIIRGSNQPQHF.